This T cell receptor beta chain derives from a study of T cells in Graves' hyperthyroidism and ophthalmopathy (dated by TCRdb to about 2019). A note on the overall study: Peripheral blood was collected at initial diagnosis, before any treatment. TCR V-J signatures able to tell the groups apart were searched for in a discovery cohort of 95 or so patients, of whom 43 had Graves' ophthalmopathy and about 55 had stable Graves' hyperthyroidism. An independent validation cohort of 18 to 20 hyperthyroidism patients and 17 patients who later progressed to ophthalmopathy tested prospective prediction of ophthalmopathy. The paper reports TCR Vbeta CDR3 sequencing of 130 to 150 peripheral blood samples: around 45 ophthalmopathy, under 80 hyperthyroidism and around 17 progressor patients. The 90 to 100 discovery patients were randomly split 7:3 into training and test sets. In roughly six Graves' hyperthyroidism patients, the study also compared T-cell repertoires from thyroid tissue with T-cell repertoires from blood. Following sampling, methimazole starting at 30 mg daily was given to hyperthyroidism patients, and high-dose intravenous methylprednisolone was given to ophthalmopathy patients. Results the study describes overall, beyond this receptor: No statistical method was used to fix the sample size in advance, and group allocation was not hidden from the investigators. In validation, the model predicted progression to ophthalmopathy a median of roughly 6.5 months before onset, with roughly 68% sensitivity and more than 72% specificity. Most expanded thyroid clonotypes (frequency above 0.001) were also detected in blood, suggesting blood repertoires may reflect thyroid immune responses. In cross-validation, a model built on a 13 V-J signature told ophthalmopathy apart from stable hyperthyroidism with less than 90% sensitivity and around 84% specificity, and in testing the same model reached 80%/75%.

Amplification of TCR beta CDR3 regions was carried out from RNA transcripts. A first-round RT-PCR of the TCR CDR3 used the HTBI primer set with the Qiagen OneStep RT-PCR kit. The libraries were constructed in a second round of multiplex PCR and then size-selected and purified. The libraries were sequenced on an Illumina HiSeq2000 using paired-end 100 bp reads. Concerning the study's data processing: Raw data were processed with SOAPnuke, discarding reads with adapters, uncalled bases, mean Phred below 15, or no exact constant-primer or identifier match. High-quality paired reads were merged using COPE v1.2.5, and each unique nucleotide sequence was defined as a clonotype. MiTCR v1.1 was used to align the clonotypes against IMGT TRBV, TRBD and TRBJ reference segments. Analysis was restricted to V-J combinations with a frequency above 0.0001, which covered roughly 99% of repertoires. A TCS score was defined as the ratio of F50 (clonal expansion) to E x V (chaos), with BLOSUM62-based TCRdist applied between CDR3 peptides within each V-J. Welch's t-statistics and random forest reduced around 550 V-J features to 13, which were used in a naive Bayes classifier (R e1071). TCRdb reprocessed the public reads (quality trimming at Q25 with fastp, clone calling with MiXCR) and kept in-frame beta chains. Entries that share a CDR3 protein sequence are merged under the most common genes and DNA. TCRdb's processing, not the authors', yielded these V and J calls. This sample holds approximately 600,000 distinct CDR3 sequences; 20% were observed only once. The ten largest clones take up over 30% of the sample.

This clonotype has a count of ten or more. The clone's antigen remains unknown. Base qualities are missing; no much larger clone stands one base away. The CDR3, from cysteine to phenylalanine, totals 14 residues. The read is trimmed to its CDR3 DNA, 42 bases read in frame from base 1. As encoded in the germline V gene, CDR1 is SGHVS while CDR2 is FQNEAQ. V and J are truncated by 4 bases and 5 bases respectively, leaving an intervening sequence of 14 bases. In the ophthalmopathy patients, disease was moderately to severely active, with a Clinical Activity Score of 3 or more, a NOSPECS grade of 4 or more, and a duration of less than 3 months. Any patient with an uncontrolled infection, another autoimmune disease, pregnancy or lactation was excluded. Diagnoses relied on clinical symptoms, serum thyroxine and TRAb, thyroid ultrasound and orbital computed tomography. Ficoll-Paque density gradient centrifugation was used to isolate PBMCs from about 10 ml of fresh peripheral blood. Total RNA was extracted using Trizol reagent, and RNA quality was assessed on an Agilent 2100 Bioanalyzer.

The V and J segments used are TRBV7-8 and TRBJ2-5; TRBD2 is a possible D gene, resting on 5 matching bases. Sequencing was performed on blood. The TCR comes from a young man with Graves' ophthalmopathy. The sequence in DNA is TGTGCCAGCAGCTCGCCGGAGCGGAGCGAGACCCAGTACTTC. This gives the protein CASSSPERSETQYF. Here the CDR3 is joined to the reference TRBV7-8 and TRBJ2-5 genes, and the full variable domain is: GAGVSQSPRYKVAKRGQDVALRCDPISGHVSLFWYQQALGQGPEFLTYFQNEAQLDKSGLPSDRFFAERPEGSVSTLKIQRTQQEDSAVYLCASSSPERSETQYFGPGTRLLVL.